The rows below give T cell receptor beta chains drawn from one sample of a study of blood T cells in healthy people across ages. One entry per CDR3 protein results from TCRdb running MiXCR on the 5' RACE reads. The table records around 1,000,000 distinct CDR3 sequences, roughly two fifths of them present only once. The sequenced material came from blood. The origin of the receptors is a man in his late teens or twenties in good health. CDR3s include the opening cysteine and the closing phenylalanine or tryptophan. D genes are given only for firm matches. Some rows mark clone size as missing; the rest say once, few, many or name a class of expanded clone.

TRBV29-1,13,.,TRBJ1-2,.,CSVRRGGNYGYTF,TGCAGCGTTCGCCGAGGGGGGAACTATGGCTACACCTTC
TRBV4-3,17,few,TRBJ2-1,.,CASSQVDRHKLYNEQFF,TGCGCCAGCAGCCAAGTAGACCGGCACAAACTCTACAATGAGCAGTTCTTC
TRBV5-4,15,.,TRBJ2-1,.,CASSPGENSYNEQFF,TGTGCCAGCAGCCCCGGCGAGAACTCCTACAATGAGCAGTTCTTC
TRBV15,13,.,TRBJ2-3,.,CATSRDVANTQYF,TGTGCCACCAGCAGAGACGTGGCAAATACGCAGTATTTT
TRBV12-3/TRBV12-4,13,.,TRBJ1-1,.,CASSFSQDTEAFF,TGTGCCAGCAGTTTCTCTCAGGACACTGAAGCTTTCTTT
TRBV20-1,14,.,TRBJ2-3,TRBD1,CSASRRGKTDTQYF,TGCAGTGCTAGTCGCAGGGGGAAGACAGATACGCAGTATTTT
TRBV6-6,15,many,TRBJ2-1,TRBD2,CASSYSSGGDNEQFF,TGTGCCAGCAGTTACTCAAGCGGGGGCGACAATGAGCAGTTCTTC
TRBV7-2,15,.,TRBJ2-3,.,CASSLYGRIADTQYF,TGTGCCAGCAGCTTATATGGGAGGATCGCAGATACGCAGTATTTT
TRBV6-5,15,.,TRBJ2-4,TRBD1,CASRTGASFQNIQYF,TGTGCCAGCAGGACAGGGGCGAGTTTCCAAAACATTCAGTACTTC
TRBV20-1,15,.,TRBJ2-7,TRBD2,CSAIPLAGGYNEQYF,TGCAGTGCTATACCGCTAGCGGGGGGTTACAATGAGCAGTACTTC
TRBV6-5,15,few,TRBJ1-5,TRBD1,CASRMTGGSGQPQHF,TGTGCCAGCAGAATGACAGGGGGCTCGGGTCAGCCCCAGCATTTT
TRBV5-1,16,few,TRBJ1-2,.,CASSLASASSDYGYTF,TGCGCCAGCAGCTTGGCCTCAGCATCGTCTGACTATGGCTACACCTTC
TRBV7-9,14,few,TRBJ1-1,.,CASNAVGSNTEAFF,TGTGCCAGCAACGCGGTAGGATCGAACACTGAAGCTTTCTTT
TRBV11-2,17,.,TRBJ2-2,TRBD1,CASSIAGGARHTGELFF,TGTGCCAGCAGTATAGCAGGGGGCGCGAGGCACACCGGGGAGCTGTTTTTT
TRBV20-1,13,.,TRBJ1-2,.,CSAKGNLDYGYTF,TGCAGTGCTAAAGGAAACCTGGACTATGGCTACACCTTC
TRBV20-1,14,.,TRBJ1-2,.,CSARVNRDGYGYTF,TGCAGTGCTAGAGTCAACAGGGACGGCTATGGCTACACCTTC
TRBV11-1,15,few,TRBJ2-5,TRBD1,CASSLGWQGDNEQYF,TGTGCCAGCAGCCTAGGGTGGCAGGGGGACAATGAGCAGTACTTC
TRBV5-1,16,few,TRBJ2-1,.,CASSLGSAFSYNEQFF,TGCGCCAGCAGCTTGGGTTCAGCTTTCTCCTACAATGAGCAGTTCTTC
TRBV20-1,14,once,TRBJ1-2,.,CSAREGGGVYGYTF,TGCAGTGCTAGAGAAGGGGGGGGAGTCTATGGCTACACCTTC
TRBV28,20,few,TRBJ2-1,TRBD1,CASSLVKETSGTGYYNEQFF,TGTGCCAGCAGTTTAGTCAAGGAAACTTCTGGGACAGGGTATTACAATGAGCAGTTCTTC
TRBV12-3/TRBV12-4,12,few,TRBJ1-1,.,CASTPRPPEAFF,TGTGCCAGCACTCCTAGGCCCCCCGAAGCTTTCTTT
TRBV4-2,16,.,TRBJ2-3,.,CASSQDPGALTDTQYF,TGTGCCAGCAGCCAAGATCCGGGGGCCCTCACAGATACGCAGTATTTT
TRBV4-2,15,.,TRBJ2-2,.,CASSQGVAVTGELFF,TGTGCCAGCAGCCAAGGAGTGGCGGTCACCGGGGAGCTGTTTTTT
TRBV6-5,14,.,TRBJ2-1,TRBD1,CASTRQGTYNEQFF,TGTGCCAGCACTCGACAGGGGACCTACAATGAGCAGTTCTTT
TRBV6-5,14,.,TRBJ2-7,TRBD1,CASRPGQPNYEQYF,TGTGCCAGCAGACCGGGACAGCCTAACTACGAGCAGTACTTC
TRBV5-1,16,.,TRBJ1-1,TRBD1,CASSSWTGGRNTEAFF,TGCGCCAGCAGCTCCTGGACAGGGGGAAGGAACACTGAAGCTTTCTTT
TRBV6-1,13,.,TRBJ2-1,TRBD2,CASSGSKRGLQFF,TGTGCCAGCAGTGGAAGCAAGCGGGGTTTGCAGTTCTTC
TRBV4-1,14,few,TRBJ1-4,.,CASSHSDITEKLFF,TGCGCCAGCAGCCACTCGGACATTACGGAAAAACTGTTTTTT
TRBV4-3,15,few,TRBJ2-2,.,CASSQDRGVTGELFF,TGCGCCAGCAGCCAAGATCGCGGGGTCACCGGGGAGCTGTTTTTT
TRBV3-1,17,few,TRBJ2-3,TRBD2,CASSQGIAGANTDTQYF,TGTGCCAGCAGCCAAGGAATAGCGGGGGCCAACACAGATACGCAGTATTTT
TRBV5-1,15,.,TRBJ2-2,.,CASSLTDENTGELFF,TGCGCCAGCAGCTTGACGGACGAGAACACCGGGGAGCTGTTTTTT
TRBV5-1,14,.,TRBJ2-5,.,CASSLFRDGETQYF,TGCGCCAGCAGCTTGTTCAGGGATGGAGAGACCCAGTACTTC
TRBV4-1,13,many,TRBJ1-2,.,CASSQALNYGYTF,TGCGCCAGCAGCCAAGCCCTGAACTATGGCTACACCTTC
TRBV4-1,15,.,TRBJ2-7,.,CASSQVGGGSYEQYF,TGCGCCAGCAGCCAAGTCGGAGGGGGGAGTTACGAGCAGTACTTC
TRBV6-1,17,.,TRBJ1-2,TRBD1,CASTPVGRTGEDYGYTF,TGTGCCAGCACCCCGGTAGGGAGAACAGGGGAGGACTATGGCTACACCTTC
TRBV2,13,.,TRBJ1-2,.,CASSEGGVHGYTF,TGTGCCAGCAGTGAAGGGGGGGTCCATGGCTACACCTTC
TRBV4-2,15,few,TRBJ2-7,.,CASSHLPAPLYEQYF,TGTGCCAGCAGCCACCTCCCCGCCCCTCTCTACGAGCAGTACTTC
TRBV4-3,15,.,TRBJ1-1,TRBD1,CASSQDKGAGTEAFF,TGCGCCAGCAGCCAAGATAAGGGGGCTGGCACTGAAGCTTTCTTT
TRBV4-1,20,.,TRBJ2-6,.,CASSQEVSTIRRSGANVLTF,TGCGCCAGCAGCCAAGAAGTCTCCACGATTCGGCGGTCTGGGGCCAACGTCCTGACTTTC
TRBV14,14,many,TRBJ2-4,.,CASSQRLAKNIQYF,TGTGCCAGCAGCCAACGATTAGCCAAAAACATTCAGTACTTC
TRBV27,14,.,TRBJ2-3,.,CASSSRGYTDTQYF,TGTGCCAGCAGTTCCAGGGGTTACACAGATACGCAGTATTTT
TRBV6-1,18,.,TRBJ2-2,TRBD1,CASTPNGGTGGNTGELFF,TGTGCCAGCACCCCGAATGGGGGGACAGGGGGGAACACCGGGGAGCTGTTTTTT
TRBV3-1,16,.,TRBJ2-1,TRBD2,CASSRDRLAGGGEQFF,TGTGCCAGCAGCCGAGATCGACTAGCGGGGGGGGGTGAGCAGTTCTTC
TRBV7-2,14,.,TRBJ1-1,.,CASSLDRQTTEAFF,TGTGCCAGCAGCTTAGACAGACAGACCACTGAAGCTTTCTTT
TRBV20-1,15,few,TRBJ1-1,.,CSAREGSAVNTEAFF,TGCAGTGCTAGAGAGGGTTCGGCCGTGAACACTGAAGCTTTCTTT
TRBV2,18,.,TRBJ1-2,TRBD1,CASSDELDREGVGYGYTF,TGTGCCAGCAGTGATGAATTGGACAGGGAGGGAGTCGGGTATGGCTACACCTTC
TRBV6-5,14,.,TRBJ1-2,.,CASSYRVETYGYTF,TGTGCCAGCAGTTACAGGGTTGAAACCTATGGCTACACCTTC
TRBV2,16,.,TRBJ2-2,TRBD2,CASSVRAGAYTGELFF,TGTGCCAGCAGTGTGCGAGCGGGGGCCTACACCGGGGAGCTGTTTTTT
TRBV10-3,14,.,TRBJ1-2,TRBD1,CAIGRQGQNYGYTF,TGTGCCATCGGTAGACAGGGACAGAACTATGGCTACACCTTC
TRBV4-3,15,.,TRBJ1-2,.,CASSQEYGADYGYTF,TGCGCCAGCAGCCAAGAATATGGCGCGGACTATGGCTACACCTTC
TRBV4-2,17,few,TRBJ2-1,TRBD2,CASSQTPGTSLGPEQFF,TGTGCCAGCAGCCAAACCCCAGGGACTAGCCTCGGACCCGAGCAGTTCTTC